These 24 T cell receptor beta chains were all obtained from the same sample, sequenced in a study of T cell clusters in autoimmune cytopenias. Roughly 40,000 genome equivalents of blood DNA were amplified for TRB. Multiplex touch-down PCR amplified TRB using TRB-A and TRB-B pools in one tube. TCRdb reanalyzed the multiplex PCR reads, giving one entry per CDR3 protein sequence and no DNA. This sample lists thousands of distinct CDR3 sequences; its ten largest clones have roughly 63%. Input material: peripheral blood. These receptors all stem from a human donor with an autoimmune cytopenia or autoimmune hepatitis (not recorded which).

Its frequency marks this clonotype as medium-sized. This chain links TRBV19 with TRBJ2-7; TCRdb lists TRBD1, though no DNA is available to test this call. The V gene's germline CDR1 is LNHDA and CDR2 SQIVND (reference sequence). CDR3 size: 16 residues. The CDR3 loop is CASSIFGAPRHYEQYF.

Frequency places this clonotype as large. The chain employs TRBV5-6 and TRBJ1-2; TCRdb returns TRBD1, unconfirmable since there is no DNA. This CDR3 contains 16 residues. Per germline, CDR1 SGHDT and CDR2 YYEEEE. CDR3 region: CASSRDGTGGNYGYTF.

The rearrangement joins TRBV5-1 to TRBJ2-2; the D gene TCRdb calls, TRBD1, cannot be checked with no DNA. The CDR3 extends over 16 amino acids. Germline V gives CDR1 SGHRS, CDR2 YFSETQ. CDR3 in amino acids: CASRHTRDTYTGELFF.

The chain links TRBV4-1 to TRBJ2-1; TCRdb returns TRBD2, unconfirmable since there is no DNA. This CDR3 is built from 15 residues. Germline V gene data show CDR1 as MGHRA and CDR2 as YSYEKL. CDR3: CASSQVLDTYNEQFF.

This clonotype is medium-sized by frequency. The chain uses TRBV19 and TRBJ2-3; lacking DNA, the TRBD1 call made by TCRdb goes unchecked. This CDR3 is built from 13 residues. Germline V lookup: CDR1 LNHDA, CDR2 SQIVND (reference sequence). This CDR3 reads CASSMRGRDTQYF. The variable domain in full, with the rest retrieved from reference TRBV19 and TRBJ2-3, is DGGITQSPKYLFRKEGQNVTLSCEQNLNHDAMYWYRQDPGQGLRLIYYSQIVNDFQKGDIAEGYSVSREKKESFPLTVTSAQKNPTAFYLCASSMRGRDTQYFGPGTRLTVL.

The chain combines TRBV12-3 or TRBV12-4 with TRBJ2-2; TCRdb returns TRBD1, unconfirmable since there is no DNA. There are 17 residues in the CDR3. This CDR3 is CASSLASGTGKTGELFF.

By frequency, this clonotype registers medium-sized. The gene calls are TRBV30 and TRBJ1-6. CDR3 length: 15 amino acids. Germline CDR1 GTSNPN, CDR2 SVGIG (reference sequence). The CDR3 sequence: CAWSGLSSYNSPLHF.

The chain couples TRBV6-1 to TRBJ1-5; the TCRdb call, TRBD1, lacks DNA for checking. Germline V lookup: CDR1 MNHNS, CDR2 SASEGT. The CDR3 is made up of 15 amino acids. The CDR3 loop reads CASSDWGAGNQPQHF.

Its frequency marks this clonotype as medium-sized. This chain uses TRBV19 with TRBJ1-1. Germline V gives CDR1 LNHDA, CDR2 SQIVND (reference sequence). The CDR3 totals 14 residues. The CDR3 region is CASSIRQPNTEAFF.

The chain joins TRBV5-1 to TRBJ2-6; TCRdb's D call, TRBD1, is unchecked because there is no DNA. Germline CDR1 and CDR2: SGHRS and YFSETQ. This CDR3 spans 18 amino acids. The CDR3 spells CASSGSQAALSGANVLTF.

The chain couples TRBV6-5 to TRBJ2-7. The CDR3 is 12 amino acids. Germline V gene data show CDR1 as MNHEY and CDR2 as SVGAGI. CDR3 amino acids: CASNAASYEQYF.

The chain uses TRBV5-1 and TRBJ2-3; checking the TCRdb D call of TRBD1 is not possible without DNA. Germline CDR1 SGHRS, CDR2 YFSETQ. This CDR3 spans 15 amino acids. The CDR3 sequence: CASRRQGDSTDTQYF.

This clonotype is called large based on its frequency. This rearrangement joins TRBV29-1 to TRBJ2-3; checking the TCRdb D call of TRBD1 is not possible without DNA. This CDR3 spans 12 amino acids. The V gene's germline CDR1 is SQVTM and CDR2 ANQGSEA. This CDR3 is CSVQGGSDTQYF.

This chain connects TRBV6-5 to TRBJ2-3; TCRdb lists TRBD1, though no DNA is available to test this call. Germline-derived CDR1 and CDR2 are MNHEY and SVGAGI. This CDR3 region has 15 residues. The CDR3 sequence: CASSVRGPGTDTQYF.

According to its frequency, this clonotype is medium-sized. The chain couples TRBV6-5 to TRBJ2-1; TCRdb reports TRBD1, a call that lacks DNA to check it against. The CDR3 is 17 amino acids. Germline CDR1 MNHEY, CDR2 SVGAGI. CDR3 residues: CASSYYRPGGLNNEQFF.

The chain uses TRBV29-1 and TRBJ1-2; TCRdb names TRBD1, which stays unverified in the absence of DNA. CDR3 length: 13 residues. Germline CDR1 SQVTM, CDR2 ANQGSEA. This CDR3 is CSDSTGDNYGYTF.

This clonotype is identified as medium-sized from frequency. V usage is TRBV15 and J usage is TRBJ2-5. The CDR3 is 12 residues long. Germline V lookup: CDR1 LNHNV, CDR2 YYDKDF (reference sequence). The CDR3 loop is CATSGEGETQYF.

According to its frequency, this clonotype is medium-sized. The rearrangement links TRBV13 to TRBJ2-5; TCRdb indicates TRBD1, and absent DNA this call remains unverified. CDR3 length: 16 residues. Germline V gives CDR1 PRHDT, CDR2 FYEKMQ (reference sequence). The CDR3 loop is CASSLRGGARQETQYF.

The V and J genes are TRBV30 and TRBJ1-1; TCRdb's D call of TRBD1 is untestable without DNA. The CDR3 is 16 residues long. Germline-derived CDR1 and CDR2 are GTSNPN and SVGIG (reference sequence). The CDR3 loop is CAWSLSGDPGRTEAFF.

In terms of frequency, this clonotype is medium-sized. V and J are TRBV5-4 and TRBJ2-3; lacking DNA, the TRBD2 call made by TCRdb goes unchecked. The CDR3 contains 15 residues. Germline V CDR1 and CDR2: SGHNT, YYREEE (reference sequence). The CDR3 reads CASTKLSGVLDTQYF.

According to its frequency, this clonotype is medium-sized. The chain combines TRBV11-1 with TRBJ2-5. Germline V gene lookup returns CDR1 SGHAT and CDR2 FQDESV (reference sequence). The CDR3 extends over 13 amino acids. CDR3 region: CASSFGSTETQYF.

The CDR3 sequence is CASSLDLYGGEQYF. The chain has TRBV27 and TRBJ2-7; TCRdb names TRBD1, which stays unverified in the absence of DNA. Germline loops: CDR1 MNHEY, CDR2 SMNVEV (reference sequence). The CDR3 spans 14 residues.

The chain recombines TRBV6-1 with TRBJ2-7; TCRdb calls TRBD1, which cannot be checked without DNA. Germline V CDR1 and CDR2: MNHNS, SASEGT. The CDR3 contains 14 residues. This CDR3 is CASTEGGPNYEQYF.

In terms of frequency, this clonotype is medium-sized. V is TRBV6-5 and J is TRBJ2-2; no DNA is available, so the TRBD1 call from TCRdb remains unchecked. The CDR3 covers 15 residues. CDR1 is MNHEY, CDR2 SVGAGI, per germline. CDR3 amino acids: CASSSGGLGTGELFF.